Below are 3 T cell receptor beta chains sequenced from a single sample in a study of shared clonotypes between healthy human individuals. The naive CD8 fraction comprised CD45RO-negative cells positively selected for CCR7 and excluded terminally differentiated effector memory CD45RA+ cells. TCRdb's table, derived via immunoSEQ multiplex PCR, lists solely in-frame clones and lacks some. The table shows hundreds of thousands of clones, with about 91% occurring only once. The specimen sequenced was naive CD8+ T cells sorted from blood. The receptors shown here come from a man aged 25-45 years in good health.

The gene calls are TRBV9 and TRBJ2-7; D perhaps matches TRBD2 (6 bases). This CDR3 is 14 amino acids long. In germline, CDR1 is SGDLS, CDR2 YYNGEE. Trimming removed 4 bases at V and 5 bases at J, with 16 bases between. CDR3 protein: CASSPRFSGHEQYF. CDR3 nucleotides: TGTGCCAGCAGCCCGCGTTTTAGCGGCCACGAGCAGTACTTC.

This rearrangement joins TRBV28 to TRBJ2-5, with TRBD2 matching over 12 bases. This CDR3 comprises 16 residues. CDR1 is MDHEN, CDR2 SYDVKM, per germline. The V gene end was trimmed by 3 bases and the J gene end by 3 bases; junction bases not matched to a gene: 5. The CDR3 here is CASSFRLAGVKETQYF. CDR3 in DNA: TGTGCCAGCAGTTTCAGACTAGCGGGAGTCAAAGAGACCCAGTACTTC.

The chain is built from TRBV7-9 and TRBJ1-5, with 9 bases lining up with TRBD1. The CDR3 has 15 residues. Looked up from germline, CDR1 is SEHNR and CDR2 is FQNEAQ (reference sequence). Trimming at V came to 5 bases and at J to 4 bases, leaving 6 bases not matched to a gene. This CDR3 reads CASSQGTGKNQPQHF. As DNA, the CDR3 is TGTGCCAGCAGCCAGGGGACAGGGAAGAATCAGCCCCAGCATTTT.